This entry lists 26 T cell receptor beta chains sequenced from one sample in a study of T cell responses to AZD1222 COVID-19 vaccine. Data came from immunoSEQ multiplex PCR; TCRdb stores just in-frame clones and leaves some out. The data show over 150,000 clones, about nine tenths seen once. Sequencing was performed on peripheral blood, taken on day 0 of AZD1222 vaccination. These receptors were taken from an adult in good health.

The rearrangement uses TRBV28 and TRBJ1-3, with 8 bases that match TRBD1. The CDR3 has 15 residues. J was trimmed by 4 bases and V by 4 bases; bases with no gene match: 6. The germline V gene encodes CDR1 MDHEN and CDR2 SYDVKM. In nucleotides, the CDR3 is TGTGCCAGCAGTTCGGATCAGGGGGCCGGAAACACCATATATTTT. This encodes CASSSDQGAGNTIYF.

The CDR3 sequence: CASSQDSLAADYEQYF. DNA for the CDR3: TGTGCCAGCAGCCAAGATTCCCTAGCGGCCGACTACGAGCAGTACTTC. The chain is built from TRBV3-1 (or the pseudogene TRBV3-2) and TRBJ2-7; 7 bases map to TRBD2. The CDR3 spans 16 residues. V dropped 0 bases and J dropped 3; count of bases not matched to a gene: 8. Germline loops: CDR1 LGHDT, CDR2 YNNKEL (reference sequence).

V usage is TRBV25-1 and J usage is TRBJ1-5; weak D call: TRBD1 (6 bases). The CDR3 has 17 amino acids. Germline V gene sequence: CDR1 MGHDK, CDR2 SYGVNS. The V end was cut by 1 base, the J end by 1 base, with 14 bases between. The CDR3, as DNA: TGTGCCAGCAGTGAATCGGGCAGGGGTATGAGCAATCAGCCCCAGCATTTT. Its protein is CASSESGRGMSNQPQHF.

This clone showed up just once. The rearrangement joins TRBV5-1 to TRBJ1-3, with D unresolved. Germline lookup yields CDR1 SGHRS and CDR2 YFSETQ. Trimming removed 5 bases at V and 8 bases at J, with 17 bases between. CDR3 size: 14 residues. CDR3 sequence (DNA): TGCGCCAGCAGGTCCGGGCTCCTTCGGGACACCATATATTTT. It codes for CASRSGLLRDTIYF.

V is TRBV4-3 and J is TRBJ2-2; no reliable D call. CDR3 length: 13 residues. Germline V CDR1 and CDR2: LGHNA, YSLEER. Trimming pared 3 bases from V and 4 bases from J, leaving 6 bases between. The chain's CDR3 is CASSHSTTGELFF. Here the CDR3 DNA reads TGCGCCAGCAGCCACTCAACCACCGGGGAGCTGTTTTTT.

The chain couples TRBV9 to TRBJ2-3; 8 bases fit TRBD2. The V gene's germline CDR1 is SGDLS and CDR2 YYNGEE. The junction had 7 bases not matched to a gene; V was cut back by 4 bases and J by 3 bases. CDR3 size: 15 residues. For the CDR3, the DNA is TGTGCCAGCAGCCGTTTCGGGGGGGTTACAGATACGCAGTATTTT. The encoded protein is CASSRFGGVTDTQYF.

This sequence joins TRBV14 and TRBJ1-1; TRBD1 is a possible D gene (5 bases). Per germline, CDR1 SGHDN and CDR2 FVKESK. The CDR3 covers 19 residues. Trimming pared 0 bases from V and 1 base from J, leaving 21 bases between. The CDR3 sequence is CASSQDGIREGFGNTEAFF. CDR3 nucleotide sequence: TGTGCCAGCAGCCAAGATGGGATCAGGGAAGGTTTTGGGAACACTGAAGCTTTCTTT.

The CDR3, as DNA: TGTGCCAGCAGGACAGGGACGAACACTGAAGCTTTCTTT. Its protein product is CASRTGTNTEAFF. The chain combines TRBV6-5 with TRBJ1-1, with TRBD1 identical over 7 bases. Germline CDR1 MNHEY, CDR2 SVGAGI. CDR3 length: 13 amino acids. Trimming at V came to 6 bases and at J to 1 base, leaving 2 bases not matched to a gene.

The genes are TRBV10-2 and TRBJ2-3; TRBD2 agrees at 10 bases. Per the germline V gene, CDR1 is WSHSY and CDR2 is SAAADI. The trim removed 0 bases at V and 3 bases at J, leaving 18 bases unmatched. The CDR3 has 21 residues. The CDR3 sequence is CASSESRLAGAEPLLTDTQYF. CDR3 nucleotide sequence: TGCGCCAGCAGTGAGTCGCGGCTAGCGGGGGCCGAACCACTATTAACAGATACGCAGTATTTT.

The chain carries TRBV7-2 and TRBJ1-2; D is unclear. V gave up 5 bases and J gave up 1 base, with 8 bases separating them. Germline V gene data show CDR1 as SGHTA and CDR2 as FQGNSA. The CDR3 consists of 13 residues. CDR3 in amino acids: CASSQQRNYGYTF. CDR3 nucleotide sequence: TGTGCCAGCAGCCAACAGCGTAACTATGGCTACACCTTC.

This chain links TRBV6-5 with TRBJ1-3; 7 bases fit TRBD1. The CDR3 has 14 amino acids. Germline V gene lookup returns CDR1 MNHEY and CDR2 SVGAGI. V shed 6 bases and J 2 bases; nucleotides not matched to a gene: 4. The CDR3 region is CASSRDSPGNTIYF. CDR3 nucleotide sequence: TGTGCCAGCAGCAGGGACAGTCCTGGAAACACCATATATTTT.

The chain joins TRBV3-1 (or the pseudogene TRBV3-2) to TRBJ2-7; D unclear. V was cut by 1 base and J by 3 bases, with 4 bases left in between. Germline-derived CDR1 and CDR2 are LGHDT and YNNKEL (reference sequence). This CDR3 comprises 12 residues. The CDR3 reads CASSQVGYEQYF. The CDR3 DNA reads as TGTGCCAGCAGCCAAGTTGGCTACGAGCAGTACTTC.

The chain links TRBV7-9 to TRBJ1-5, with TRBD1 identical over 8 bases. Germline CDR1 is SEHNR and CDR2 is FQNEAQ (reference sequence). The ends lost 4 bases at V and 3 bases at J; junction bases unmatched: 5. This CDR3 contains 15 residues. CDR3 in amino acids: CASSSGQGYNQPQHF. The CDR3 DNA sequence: TGTGCCAGCAGCTCTGGACAGGGCTACAATCAGCCCCAGCATTTT.

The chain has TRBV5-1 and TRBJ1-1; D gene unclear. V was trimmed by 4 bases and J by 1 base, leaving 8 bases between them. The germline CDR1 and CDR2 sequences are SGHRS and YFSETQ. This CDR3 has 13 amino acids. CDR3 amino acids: CASSPGKNTEAFF. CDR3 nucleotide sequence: TGCGCCAGCAGCCCTGGGAAGAACACTGAAGCTTTCTTT.

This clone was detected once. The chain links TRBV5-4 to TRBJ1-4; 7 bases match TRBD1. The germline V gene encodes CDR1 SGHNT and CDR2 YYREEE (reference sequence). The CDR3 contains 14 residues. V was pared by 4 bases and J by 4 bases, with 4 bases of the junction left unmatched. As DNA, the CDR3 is TGTGCCAGCAGCCGGGACAGAGGTAATGAAAAACTGTTTTTT. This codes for CASSRDRGNEKLFF.

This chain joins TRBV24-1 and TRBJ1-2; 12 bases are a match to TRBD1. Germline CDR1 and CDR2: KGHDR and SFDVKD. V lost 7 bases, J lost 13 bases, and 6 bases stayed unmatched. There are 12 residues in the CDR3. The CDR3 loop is CATRPGQGAFTF. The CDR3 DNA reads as TGTGCCACCAGGCCGGGACAGGGGGCGTTCACCTTC.

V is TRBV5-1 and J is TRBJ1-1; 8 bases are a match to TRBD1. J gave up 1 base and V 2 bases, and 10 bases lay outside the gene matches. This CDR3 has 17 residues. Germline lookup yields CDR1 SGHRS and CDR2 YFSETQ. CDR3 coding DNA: TGCGCCAGCAGCTTCAATCCGACAGGGGTGGGGAACACTGAAGCTTTCTTT. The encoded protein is CASSFNPTGVGNTEAFF.

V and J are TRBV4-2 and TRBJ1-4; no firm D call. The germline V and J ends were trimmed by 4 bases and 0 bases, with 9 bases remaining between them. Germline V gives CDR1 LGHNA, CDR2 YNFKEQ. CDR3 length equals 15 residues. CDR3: CASSPAGTTNEKLFF. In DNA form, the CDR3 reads TGTGCCAGCAGCCCCGCCGGGACAACTAATGAAAAACTGTTTTTT.

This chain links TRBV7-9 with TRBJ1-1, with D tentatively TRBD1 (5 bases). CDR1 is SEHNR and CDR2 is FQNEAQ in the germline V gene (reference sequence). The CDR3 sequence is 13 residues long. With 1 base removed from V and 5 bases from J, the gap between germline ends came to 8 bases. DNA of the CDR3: TGTGCCAGCAGCTTAGGAGGGGCGACTGAAGCTTTCTTT. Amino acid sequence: CASSLGGATEAFF.

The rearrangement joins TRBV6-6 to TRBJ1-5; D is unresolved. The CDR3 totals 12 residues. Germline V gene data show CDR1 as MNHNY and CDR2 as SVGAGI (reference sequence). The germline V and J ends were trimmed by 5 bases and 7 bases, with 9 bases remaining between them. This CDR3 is CASSHGEQPQHF. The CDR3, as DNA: TGTGCCAGCAGTCACGGGGAACAGCCCCAGCATTTT.

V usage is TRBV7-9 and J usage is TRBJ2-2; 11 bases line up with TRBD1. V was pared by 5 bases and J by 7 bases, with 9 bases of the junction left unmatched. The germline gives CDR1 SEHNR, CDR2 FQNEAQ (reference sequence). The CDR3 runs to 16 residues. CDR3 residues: CASSHPRTGGHGELFF. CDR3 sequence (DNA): TGTGCCAGCAGCCACCCCCGGACAGGGGGCCACGGGGAGCTGTTTTTT. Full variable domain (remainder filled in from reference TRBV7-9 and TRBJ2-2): DTGVSQNPRHKITKRGQNVTFRCDPISEHNRLYWYRQTLGQGPEFLTYFQNEAQLEKSRLLSDRFSAERPKGSFSTLEIQRTEQGDSAMYLCASSHPRTGGHGELFFGEGSRLTVL.

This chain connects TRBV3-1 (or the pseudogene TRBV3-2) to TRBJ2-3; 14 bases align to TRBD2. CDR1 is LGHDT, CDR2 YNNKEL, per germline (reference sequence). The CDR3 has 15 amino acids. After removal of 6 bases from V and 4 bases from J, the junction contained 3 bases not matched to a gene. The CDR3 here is CASSRTSGGPDTQYF. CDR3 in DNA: TGTGCCAGCAGTCGGACTAGCGGGGGGCCAGATACGCAGTATTTT.

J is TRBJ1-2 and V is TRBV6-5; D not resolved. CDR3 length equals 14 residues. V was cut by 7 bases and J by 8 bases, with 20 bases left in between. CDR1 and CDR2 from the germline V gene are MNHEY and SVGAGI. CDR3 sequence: CASNLQAKVEGYTF. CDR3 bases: TGTGCCAGCAACCTACAAGCTAAGGTGGAGGGCTACACCTTC.

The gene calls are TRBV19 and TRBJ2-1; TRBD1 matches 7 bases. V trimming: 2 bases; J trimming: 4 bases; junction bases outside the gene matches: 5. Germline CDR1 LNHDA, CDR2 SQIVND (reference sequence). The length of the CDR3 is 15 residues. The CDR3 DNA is TGTGCCAGTAGTATACAGGGACAGAAGTACAATGAGCAGTTCTTC. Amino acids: CASSIQGQKYNEQFF.

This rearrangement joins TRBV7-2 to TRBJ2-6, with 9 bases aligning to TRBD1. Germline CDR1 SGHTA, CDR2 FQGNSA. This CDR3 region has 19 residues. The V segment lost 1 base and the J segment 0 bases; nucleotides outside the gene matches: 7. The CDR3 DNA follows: TGTGCCAGCAGCTTAGGATGGGGACAGGGTGTCTCTGGGGCCAACGTCCTGACTTTC. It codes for CASSLGWGQGVSGANVLTF.

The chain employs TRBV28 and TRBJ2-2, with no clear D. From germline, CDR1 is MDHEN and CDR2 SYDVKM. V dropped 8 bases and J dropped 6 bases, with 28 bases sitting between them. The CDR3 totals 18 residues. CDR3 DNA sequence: TGTGCCAGCGTCAGTTCCGGCACGGTCAGCCTGGGCGCCGGGGAGCTGTTTTTT. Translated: CASVSSGTVSLGAGELFF.